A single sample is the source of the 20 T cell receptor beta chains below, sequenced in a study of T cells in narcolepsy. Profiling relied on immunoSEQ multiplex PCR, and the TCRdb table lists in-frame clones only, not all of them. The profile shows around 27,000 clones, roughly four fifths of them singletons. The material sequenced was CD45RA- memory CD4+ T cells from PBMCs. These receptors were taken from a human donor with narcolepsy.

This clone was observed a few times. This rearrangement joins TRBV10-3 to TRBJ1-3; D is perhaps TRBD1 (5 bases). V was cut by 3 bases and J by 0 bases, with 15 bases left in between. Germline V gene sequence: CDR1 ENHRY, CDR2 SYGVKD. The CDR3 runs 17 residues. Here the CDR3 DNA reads TGTGCCATCAGTGATGGACACCAACTATCCTCTGGAAACACCATATATTTT. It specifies CAISDGHQLSSGNTIYF.

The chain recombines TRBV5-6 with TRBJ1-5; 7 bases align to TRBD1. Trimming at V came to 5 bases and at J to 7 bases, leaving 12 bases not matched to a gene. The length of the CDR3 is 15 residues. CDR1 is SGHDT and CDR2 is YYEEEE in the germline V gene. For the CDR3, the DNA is TGTGCCAGCAGTTCATTAGACAGGGAAGGCCAGCCCCAGCATTTT. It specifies CASSSLDREGQPQHF. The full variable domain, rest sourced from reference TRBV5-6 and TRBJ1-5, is DAGVTQSPTHLIKTRGQQVTLRCSPKSGHDTVSWYQQALGQGPQFIFQYYEEEERQRGNFPDRFSGHQFPNYSSELNVNALLLGDSALYLCASSSLDREGQPQHFGDGTRLSIL.

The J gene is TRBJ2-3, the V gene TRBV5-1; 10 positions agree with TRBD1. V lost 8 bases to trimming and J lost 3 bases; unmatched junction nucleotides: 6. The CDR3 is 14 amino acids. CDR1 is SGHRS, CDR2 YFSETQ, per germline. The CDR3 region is CASNGQGVTDTQYF. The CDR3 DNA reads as TGCGCCAGTAACGGACAGGGGGTAACAGATACGCAGTATTTT.

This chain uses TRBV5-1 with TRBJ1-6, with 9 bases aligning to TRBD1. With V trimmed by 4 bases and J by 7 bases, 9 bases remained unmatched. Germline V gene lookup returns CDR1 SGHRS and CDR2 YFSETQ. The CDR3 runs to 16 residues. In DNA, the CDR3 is TGCGCCAGCAGCCCTACACTGACAGGGGGGAATTCACCCCTCCACTTT. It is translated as CASSPTLTGGNSPLHF.

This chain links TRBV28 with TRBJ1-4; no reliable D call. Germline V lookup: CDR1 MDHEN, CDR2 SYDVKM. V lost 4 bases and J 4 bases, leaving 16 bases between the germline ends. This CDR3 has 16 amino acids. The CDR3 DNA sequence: TGTGCCAGCAGTTCGAGCGCGCGGCATAGTAATGAAAAACTGTTTTTT. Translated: CASSSSARHSNEKLFF.

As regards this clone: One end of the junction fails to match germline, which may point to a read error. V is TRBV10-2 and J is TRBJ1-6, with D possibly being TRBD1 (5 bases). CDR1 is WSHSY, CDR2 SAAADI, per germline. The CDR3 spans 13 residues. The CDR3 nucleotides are TGCGCCAGCAGTGAGTCGGTAGGGGCGCCCCTTCGGTGG. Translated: CASSESVGAPLRW.

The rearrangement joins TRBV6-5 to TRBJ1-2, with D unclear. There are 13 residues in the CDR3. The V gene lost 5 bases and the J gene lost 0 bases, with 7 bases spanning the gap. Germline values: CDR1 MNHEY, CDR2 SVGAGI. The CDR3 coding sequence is TGTGCCAGCAGTGCTACAGCTAACTATGGCTACACCTTC. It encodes CASSATANYGYTF.

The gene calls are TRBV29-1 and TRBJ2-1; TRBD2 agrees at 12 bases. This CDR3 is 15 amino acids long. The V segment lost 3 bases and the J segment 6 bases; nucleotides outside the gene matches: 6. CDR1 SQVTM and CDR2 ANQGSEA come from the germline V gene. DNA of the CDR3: TGCAGCGTTGAGATGGGACTAGCGGGCCCCAATGAGCAGTTCTTC. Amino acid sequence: CSVEMGLAGPNEQFF.

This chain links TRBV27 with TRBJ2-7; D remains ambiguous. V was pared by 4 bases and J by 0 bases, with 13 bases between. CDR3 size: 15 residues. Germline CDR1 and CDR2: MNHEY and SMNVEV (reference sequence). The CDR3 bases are TGTGCCAGCAGTTCTCGGCGCGCTAGCTCCTACGAGCAGTACTTC. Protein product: CASSSRRASSYEQYF.

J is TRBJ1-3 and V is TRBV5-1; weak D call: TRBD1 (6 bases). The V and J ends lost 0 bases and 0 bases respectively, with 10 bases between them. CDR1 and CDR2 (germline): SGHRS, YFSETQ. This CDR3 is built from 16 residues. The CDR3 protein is CASSLVQGNSGNTIYF. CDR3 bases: TGCGCCAGCAGCTTGGTCCAGGGGAACTCTGGAAACACCATATATTTT.

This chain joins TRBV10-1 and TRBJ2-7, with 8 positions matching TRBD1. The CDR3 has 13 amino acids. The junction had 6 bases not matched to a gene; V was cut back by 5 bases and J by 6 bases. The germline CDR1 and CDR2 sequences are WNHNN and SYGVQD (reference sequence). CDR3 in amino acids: CASSWQGAGEQYF. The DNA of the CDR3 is TGCGCCAGCAGTTGGCAGGGGGCTGGCGAGCAGTACTTC.

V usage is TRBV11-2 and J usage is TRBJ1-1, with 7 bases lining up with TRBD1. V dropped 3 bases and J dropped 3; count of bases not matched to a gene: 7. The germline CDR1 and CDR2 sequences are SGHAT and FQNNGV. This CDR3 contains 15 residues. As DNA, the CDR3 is TGTGCCAGCAGCTTGGGGACAGTCGGGGACACTGAAGCTTTCTTT. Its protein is CASSLGTVGDTEAFF. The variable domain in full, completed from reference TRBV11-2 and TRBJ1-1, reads EAGVAQSPRYKIIEKRQSVAFWCNPISGHATLYWYQQILGQGPKLLIQFQNNGVVDDSQLPKDRFSAERLKGVDSTLKIQPAKLEDSAVYLCASSLGTVGDTEAFFGQGTRLTVV.

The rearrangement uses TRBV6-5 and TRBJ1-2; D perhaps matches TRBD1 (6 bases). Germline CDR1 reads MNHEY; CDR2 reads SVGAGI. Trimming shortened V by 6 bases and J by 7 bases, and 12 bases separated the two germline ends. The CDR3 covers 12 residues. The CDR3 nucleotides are TGTGCCAGCAGGCCGGACAGCCGTGGCTACACCTTC. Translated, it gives CASRPDSRGYTF.

CDR3 loop: CASRMDRDNYGYTF. The CDR3 DNA is TGTGCCAGCAGGATGGACAGAGACAACTATGGCTACACCTTC. The J gene is TRBJ1-2, the V gene TRBV6-1; D perhaps matches TRBD1 (6 bases). The CDR3 is 14 residues long. V was shortened by 6 bases and J by 2 bases, with 13 bases between the two germline ends. The V gene's germline CDR1 is MNHNS and CDR2 SASEGT.

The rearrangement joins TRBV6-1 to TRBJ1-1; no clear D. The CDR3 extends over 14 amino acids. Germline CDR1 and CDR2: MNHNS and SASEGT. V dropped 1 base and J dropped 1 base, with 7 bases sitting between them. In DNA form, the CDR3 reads TGTGCCAGCAGTGAAGATCCTCGGAACACTGAAGCTTTCTTT. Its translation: CASSEDPRNTEAFF.

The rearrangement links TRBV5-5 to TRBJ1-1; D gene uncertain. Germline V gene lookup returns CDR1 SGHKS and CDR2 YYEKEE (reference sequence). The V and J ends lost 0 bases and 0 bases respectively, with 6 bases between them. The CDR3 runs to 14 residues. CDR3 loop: CASSLVIMNTEAFF. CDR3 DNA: TGTGCCAGCAGCTTGGTGATTATGAACACTGAAGCTTTCTTT.

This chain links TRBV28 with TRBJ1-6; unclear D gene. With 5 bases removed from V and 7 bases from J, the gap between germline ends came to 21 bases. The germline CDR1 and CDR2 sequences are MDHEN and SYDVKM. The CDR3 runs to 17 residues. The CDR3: CASSPPPRPQSNSPLHF. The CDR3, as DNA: TGTGCCAGCAGTCCTCCGCCAAGGCCCCAGTCGAATTCACCCCTCCACTTT.

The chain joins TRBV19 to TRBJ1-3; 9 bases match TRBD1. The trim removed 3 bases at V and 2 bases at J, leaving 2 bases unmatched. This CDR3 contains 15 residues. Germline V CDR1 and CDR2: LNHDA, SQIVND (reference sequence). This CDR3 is CASSIRTGAGNTIYF. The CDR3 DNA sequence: TGTGCCAGTAGTATTCGGACAGGGGCTGGAAACACCATATATTTT.

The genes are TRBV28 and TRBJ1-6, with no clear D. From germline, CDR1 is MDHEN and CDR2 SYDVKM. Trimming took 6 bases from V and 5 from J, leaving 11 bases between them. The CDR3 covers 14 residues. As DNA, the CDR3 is TGTGCCAGCAGAGGGCACCAAAATAATTCACCCCTCCACTTT. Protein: CASRGHQNNSPLHF.

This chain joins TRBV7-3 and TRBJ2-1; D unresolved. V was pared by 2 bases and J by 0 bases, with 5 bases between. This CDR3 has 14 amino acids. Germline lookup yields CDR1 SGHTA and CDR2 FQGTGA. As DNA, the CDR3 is TGTGCCAGCAGCTTATCCCGCTCCTACAATGAGCAGTTCTTC. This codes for CASSLSRSYNEQFF.